This T cell receptor beta chain stems from a study of blood T cell repertoires in COVID-19. This table comes from immunoSEQ multiplex PCR, and its TCRdb copy is limited to in-frame clones, with some not included. This sample carries roughly 200,000 clones, 80% to 90% of them seen once, and the ten largest clones take about 1.3%. The V gene's germline CDR1 is MNHEY and CDR2 SMNVEV (reference sequence). This CDR3 spans 16 amino acids. With V trimmed by 2 bases and J by 4 bases, 6 bases remained unmatched. The source of this sequence is a man younger than 45 who had recovered from COVID-19. Material for sequencing was PBMCs or T cells enriched from blood (not recorded which). The chain joins TRBV27 to TRBJ2-7, with 12 nucleotides matching TRBD2. CDR3 protein: CASSLLSSGRAYEQYF. CDR3 in DNA: TGTGCCAGCAGTTTACTGTCTAGCGGGAGGGCATACGAGCAGTACTTC.